These T cell receptor beta chains were read from a single sample in a study of blood T cell repertoires in COVID-19. The method was immunoSEQ multiplex PCR; TCRdb's version includes in-frame clones alone and lacks a portion of them. The sample lists fewer than 350,000 clones, 75% to 90% occurring once. Sequences were obtained from PBMCs or T cells enriched from blood (not recorded which). These receptors were obtained from a woman in her forties or fifties who had recovered from COVID-19. The CDR3 runs from the conserved cysteine through the conserved F or W. D genes are given only for firm matches. Part of the rows lack a size; the others show once, few, many or a class for expanded clones.

j_call | clone_size | v_call | d_call | cdr3_aa | cdr3_nt
TRBJ2-7 | NA | TRBV4-2 | TRBD1 | CASSQGQGAAYEQYF | TGTGCCAGCAGCCAAGGACAGGGGGCAGCCTACGAGCAGTACTTC
TRBJ2-7 | NA | TRBV4-1 | TRBD1 | CASSSPGTGYGEQYF | TGCGCCAGCAGCTCGCCCGGGACAGGGTATGGCGAGCAGTACTTC
TRBJ2-1 | once | TRBV11-3 | TRBD2 | CASSLRTSGGISYNEQFF | TGTGCCAGCAGCCTAAGGACTAGCGGAGGAATCTCCTACAATGAGCAGTTCTTC
TRBJ1-3 | NA | TRBV7-9 | NA | CASSPLEGFDTIYF | TGTGCCAGCAGCCCTCTCGAGGGCTTTGACACCATATATTTT
TRBJ2-2 | NA | TRBV4-3 | TRBD2 | CASSQRQAGGLPTGELFF | TGCGCCAGCAGCCAACGACAAGCGGGAGGGCTCCCCACCGGGGAGCTGTTTTTT
TRBJ1-1 | NA | TRBV29-1 | TRBD1 | CSVVRDRSEAFF | TGCAGCGTTGTCCGGGACAGGAGTGAAGCTTTCTTT
TRBJ2-3 | NA | TRBV6-5 | TRBD2 | CAITSGGAGTDTQYF | TGTGCCATAACTAGCGGGGGGGCCGGTACAGATACGCAGTATTTT
TRBJ1-5 | NA | TRBV9 | NA | CASSAPGHNQPQHF | TGTGCCAGCAGCGCCCCAGGTCACAATCAGCCCCAGCATTTT
TRBJ1-2 | few | TRBV19 | NA | CASRSSAGNVFYGYTF | TGTGCCAGTAGATCCTCGGCAGGTAACGTCTTCTATGGCTACACCTTC
TRBJ2-7 | NA | TRBV19 | TRBD2 | CASRVPTSAGGPGEQYF | TGTGCCAGTAGGGTGCCCACATCAGCGGGAGGGCCGGGGGAGCAGTACTTC
TRBJ2-3 | NA | TRBV6-1 | NA | CASSASGTKGADTQYF | TGTGCCAGCAGTGCGTCCGGGACAAAAGGGGCAGATACGCAGTATTTT
TRBJ1-2 | NA | TRBV30 | TRBD1 | CAWRRQGRAYGYTF | TGTGCCTGGAGGAGACAGGGCCGCGCTTATGGCTACACCTTC
TRBJ1-1 | NA | TRBV5-1 | NA | CASSKDGANTEAFF | TGCGCCAGCAGCAAAGACGGAGCGAACACTGAAGCTTTCTTT
TRBJ1-6 | few | TRBV9 | NA | CASSVQGSASPLHF | TGTGCCAGCAGCGTACAGGGTTCAGCTTCACCCCTCCACTTT
TRBJ2-7 | NA | TRBV14 | NA | CASSTHTYEQYF | TGTGCCAGCAGCACCCACACCTACGAGCAGTACTTC
TRBJ1-1 | once | TRBV27 | NA | CASSPREGWSEAFF | TGTGCCAGCAGTCCCCGTGAGGGTTGGTCTGAAGCTTTCTTT
TRBJ2-2 | NA | TRBV9 | NA | CASSVTGSTGELFF | TGTGCCAGCAGCGTAACCGGGAGCACCGGGGAGCTGTTTTTT
TRBJ2-7 | NA | TRBV7-6 | NA | CASSLAQVGQMTYEQYF | TGTGCCAGCAGCTTAGCACAAGTAGGACAGATGACCTACGAGCAGTACTTC
TRBJ2-5 | NA | TRBV5-6 | NA | CASSLQFQETQYF | TGTGCCAGCAGCTTGCAGTTCCAAGAGACCCAGTACTTC
TRBJ2-3 | NA | TRBV4-1 | NA | CASSQVPRGTSGDTQYF | TGCGCCAGCAGCCAAGTTCCGCGCGGGACCTCCGGAGATACGCAGTATTTT
TRBJ2-7 | NA | TRBV9 | TRBD2 | CASSPLAGSSYEQYF | TGTGCCAGCAGCCCACTAGCGGGGAGCTCCTACGAGCAGTACTTC
TRBJ1-5 | NA | TRBV28 | TRBD1 | CASSSQGFQPQHF | TGTGCCAGCAGCTCACAGGGGTTTCAGCCCCAGCATTTT
TRBJ2-7 | once | TRBV12-3/TRBV12-4 | TRBD1 | CATTGTGGTEQYF | TGTGCCACCACTGGGACAGGGGGCACCGAGCAGTACTTC
TRBJ1-5 | few | TRBV19 | TRBD1 | CATRDRDNQPQHF | TGTGCCACCAGAGACAGGGACAATCAGCCCCAGCATTTT
TRBJ1-4 | NA | TRBV7-2 | NA | CASSLDLATNEKLFF | TGTGCCAGCAGCTTAGATCTTGCAACTAATGAAAAACTGTTTTTT